The 32 T cell receptor beta chains below come from one sample, sequenced in a study of beta chain features in type 1 diabetes. Expressed TCRB transcripts got sequenced, as all isolated RNA was reverse transcribed. Using immunoSEQ multiplex PCR, the repertoire was profiled, and TCRdb retains in-frame clones only, with some absent. The sample has roughly 400,000 clones, more than 11% seen once. Source material: naive CD4+ T cells from blood. The receptor set was obtained from a man aged 30 to 39 in good health.

Written as DNA, the CDR3 is TGTGCCACCAAAAGGGGTTCGGGGGGATCCCGAGAGACCCAGTACTTC. Its translation: CATKRGSGGSRETQYF. The rearrangement joins TRBV9 to TRBJ2-5, with 7 bases fitting TRBD2. Germline CDR1 and CDR2: SGDLS and YYNGEE. Trimming cost V 9 bases and J 4 bases; bases outside gene matches: 18. The CDR3 contains 16 residues.

The chain is built from TRBV27 and TRBJ1-2, with 7 positions matching TRBD1. V dropped 0 bases and J dropped 8; count of bases not matched to a gene: 9. The CDR3 runs to 15 residues. The germline V gene has CDR1 MNHEY and CDR2 SMNVEV (reference sequence). CDR3 in DNA: TGTGCCAGCAGTTTATCCCCCAGGGGGACTGGAGGCTACACCTTC. Its translation: CASSLSPRGTGGYTF.

This clone was detected only a few times. This rearrangement joins TRBV5-6 to TRBJ2-6, with no clear D. V was shortened by 5 bases and J by 2 bases, with 11 bases between the two germline ends. This CDR3 is 15 amino acids long. Germline CDR1 reads SGHDT; CDR2 reads YYEEEE. CDR3 protein: CASSFDLAGANVLTF. The CDR3 region has the DNA TGTGCCAGCAGTTTTGACCTAGCTGGGGCCAACGTCCTGACTTTC.

This clone was counted a few times. The chain carries TRBV5-1 and TRBJ2-5; D may correspond to TRBD1 or TRBD2 (5 bases each). The CDR3 extends over 14 amino acids. V was trimmed by 0 bases and J by 5 bases, leaving 11 bases between them. In germline, CDR1 is SGHRS, CDR2 YFSETQ. The CDR3 nucleotides are TGCGCCAGCAGCTTGGCCGGGGCTACCGAGACCCAGTACTTC. Translating it yields CASSLAGATETQYF.

The V call is TRBV5-5, the J call TRBJ2-1; no definite D call. Trimming shortened V by 3 bases and J by 9 bases, and 10 bases separated the two germline ends. Germline-derived CDR1 and CDR2 are SGHKS and YYEKEE (reference sequence). There are 12 residues in the CDR3. The CDR3 loop is CASSSPVGEQFF. CDR3 in DNA: TGTGCCAGCAGCTCCCCAGTTGGTGAGCAGTTCTTC.

V and J are TRBV7-2 and TRBJ2-3; TRBD1 matches 9 bases. Germline V lookup: CDR1 SGHTA, CDR2 FQGNSA. With V trimmed by 4 bases and J by 1 base, 6 bases remained unmatched. There are 16 residues in the CDR3. The CDR3 loop reads CASSSAGTGRTDTQYF. The CDR3 DNA follows: TGTGCCAGCAGCTCCGCCGGGACAGGGCGCACAGATACGCAGTATTTT.

This clone appeared a few times. The chain joins TRBV4-3 to TRBJ2-7; the D is unclear. Between the trimmed V and J ends, which lost 1 base and 5 bases, there was a span of 6 bases. The germline CDR1 and CDR2 sequences are LGHNA and YSLEER. This CDR3 comprises 12 residues. CDR3 sequence reads: CASSQGFHEQYV. CDR3 nucleotides: TGCGCCAGCAGCCAAGGGTTCCACGAGCAGTACGTC.

The chain employs TRBV2 and TRBJ2-3; 7 nucleotides align to TRBD1. In germline, CDR1 is SNHLY, CDR2 FYNNEI. CDR3 length: 14 residues. V was pared by 6 bases and J by 2 bases, with 5 bases of the junction left unmatched. The CDR3 loop reads CASSDRALTDTQYF. The CDR3 region has the DNA TGTGCCAGCAGCGACAGGGCCCTCACAGATACGCAGTATTTT.

The chain employs TRBV7-8 and TRBJ2-5; 13 bases are shared with TRBD2. Germline V gene lookup returns CDR1 SGHVS and CDR2 FQNEAQ. This CDR3 is 16 amino acids long. V lost 5 bases and J lost 2; bases outside the gene matches: 5. CDR3 in amino acids: CASSPGLAGSQETQYF. CDR3 in DNA: TGTGCCAGCAGCCCGGGACTAGCGGGGAGTCAAGAGACCCAGTACTTC.

The chain uses TRBV29-1 and TRBJ1-1; unclear D gene. CDR1 is SQVTM and CDR2 is ANQGSEA in the germline V gene. The V gene lost 0 bases and the J gene lost 1 base, with 6 bases spanning the gap. This CDR3 contains 13 residues. CDR3 nucleotide sequence: TGCAGCGTTGAAGATGTAAAGAACACTGAAGCTTTCTTT. Translation gives CSVEDVKNTEAFF.

The V gene is TRBV4-3, the J gene TRBJ2-5; 8 nucleotides align to TRBD2. The CDR3 contains 15 residues. The J segment lost 3 bases and the V segment lost 0 bases, leaving 3 bases of the junction unmatched. Germline V CDR1 and CDR2: LGHNA, YSLEER. CDR3 sequence: CASSQDTSGKETQYF. The CDR3 DNA reads as TGCGCCAGCAGCCAAGATACTAGCGGAAAAGAGACCCAGTACTTC.

The CDR3 nucleotides read TGTGCCAGCAGTCGGACTAGCGGGAGCCCCACAGATACGCAGTATTTT. As protein: CASSRTSGSPTDTQYF. This rearrangement joins TRBV14 to TRBJ2-3, with TRBD2 matching 13 bases. Germline V lookup: CDR1 SGHDN, CDR2 FVKESK. V shed 6 bases, J shed 2 bases, and the junction held 5 bases outside the gene matches. This CDR3 has 16 amino acids.

CDR3 protein: CASSVSGSPSTDTQYF. The CDR3 region has the DNA TGTGCCAGCAGCGTTAGCGGGAGCCCTAGCACAGATACGCAGTATTTT. The chain carries TRBV9 and TRBJ2-3; 9 bases align to TRBD2. The CDR3 spans 16 residues. CDR1 SGDLS and CDR2 YYNGEE come from the germline V gene. Unmatched junction bases numbered 4, after V lost 2 bases and J lost 0 bases.

The sample holds a few counts of this clone. This chain links TRBV19 with TRBJ2-5, with D unclear. The CDR3 sequence is 12 residues long. V dropped 6 bases and J dropped 4 bases, with 9 bases sitting between them. Germline V gene lookup returns CDR1 LNHDA and CDR2 SQIVND (reference sequence). CDR3: CASREHGETQYF. The DNA of the CDR3 is TGTGCCAGTAGGGAACACGGAGAGACCCAGTACTTC.

The chain is built from TRBV18 and TRBJ2-1; tentative D call: TRBD2 (5 bases). CDR3 length: 18 amino acids. CDR1 is KGHSH and CDR2 is LQKENI in the germline V gene. With 0 bases removed from V and 4 bases from J, the gap between germline ends came to 19 bases. The CDR3 coding sequence is TGTGCCAGCTCACCACCGGTTTGGCCGGAGGCAGCTTACAATGAGCAGTTCTTC. Amino acids: CASSPPVWPEAAYNEQFF. Full variable domain (outside the CDR3, taken from reference TRBV18 and TRBJ2-1): NAGVMQNPRHLVRRRGQEARLRCSPMKGHSHVYWYRQLPEEGLKFMVYLQKENIIDESGMPKERFSAEFPKEGPSILRIQQVVRGDSAAYFCASSPPVWPEAAYNEQFFGPGTRLTVL.

This clone occurred a few times. The V call is TRBV29-1, the J call TRBJ2-3; 10 bases map to TRBD2. Looked up from germline, CDR1 is SQVTM and CDR2 is ANQGSEA. This CDR3 has 15 amino acids. The ends lost 3 bases at V and 3 bases at J; junction bases unmatched: 6. CDR3 in DNA: TGCAGCGTTGACATGCTAGCGGGGGTAACAGATACGCAGTATTTT. Protein: CSVDMLAGVTDTQYF.

This rearrangement joins TRBV10-2 to TRBJ2-4, with D tentatively TRBD2 (6 bases). The germline V and J ends were trimmed by 2 bases and 0 bases, with 23 bases remaining between them. This CDR3 is built from 20 residues. Germline values: CDR1 WSHSY, CDR2 SAAADI. The CDR3 region is CASSEPGTSSRVLAKNIQYF. Written as DNA, the CDR3 is TGCGCCAGCAGTGAGCCCGGAACTAGCTCGCGAGTTCTAGCCAAAAACATTCAGTACTTC.

The chain employs TRBV7-9 and TRBJ2-1, with D perhaps TRBD2 (6 bases). The germline V gene encodes CDR1 SEHNR and CDR2 FQNEAQ (reference sequence). The CDR3 runs to 12 residues. Trimming left V 3 bases short and J 7 bases short, with 7 bases between. CDR3 nucleotide sequence: TGTGCCAGCAGCTTCCGGGAGAATGAGCAGTTCTTC. Translated, it gives CASSFRENEQFF.

The rearrangement uses TRBV4-3 and TRBJ1-6; no definite D call. V lost 1 base and J lost 7, with 14 bases in between. The germline V gene encodes CDR1 LGHNA and CDR2 YSLEER. This CDR3 contains 16 residues. The CDR3: CASSQVSGTQNSPLHF. In nucleotides, the CDR3 is TGCGCCAGCAGCCAAGTCTCGGGCACACAAAATTCACCCCTCCACTTT.

V is TRBV18 and J is TRBJ2-3, with D hard to call. Trimming left V 6 bases short and J 0 bases short, with 7 bases between. Per germline, CDR1 KGHSH and CDR2 LQKENI. This CDR3 is 13 amino acids long. The CDR3 region has the DNA TGTGCCAGCTCCATACTAAGCACAGATACGCAGTATTTT. Its protein is CASSILSTDTQYF.

This clone was counted only a few times. This chain joins TRBV9 and TRBJ2-1; D is unclear. Trimming took off 4 bases at V and 0 bases at J, with 14 bases between the two ends. This CDR3 has 16 residues. Per germline, CDR1 SGDLS and CDR2 YYNGEE. The CDR3: CASSLLAALSYNEQFF. As DNA, the CDR3 is TGTGCCAGCAGCCTCTTAGCTGCCCTCTCCTACAATGAGCAGTTCTTC. Together with reference TRBV9 and TRBJ2-1, the CDR3 gives the full variable domain: DSGVTQTPKHLITATGQRVTLRCSPRSGDLSVYWYQQSLDQGLQFLIQYYNGEERAKGNILERFSAQQFPDLHSELNLSSLELGDSALYFCASSLLAALSYNEQFFGPGTRLTVL.

This clone came up a few times. This chain connects TRBV4-3 to TRBJ2-7; D is perhaps TRBD2 (5 bases). The CDR3 has 14 residues. Germline V gives CDR1 LGHNA, CDR2 YSLEER. Trimming removed 0 bases at V and 2 bases at J, with 8 bases between. The chain's CDR3 is CASSQERAAYEQYF. CDR3 in DNA: TGCGCCAGCAGCCAAGAGAGGGCGGCCTACGAGCAGTACTTC.

The count of this clone is one. A much larger clonotype is one base distant, so this may be a read error. The chain carries TRBV29-1 and TRBJ2-7; tentatively, D is TRBD2 (5 bases). Germline assignment: CDR1 SQVTM and CDR2 ANQGSEA. This CDR3 contains 12 residues. V gave up 7 bases and J gave up 1 base, with 11 bases separating them. The CDR3, as DNA: TGCAGCGGTGGTAGAGGGTCCTACGAGCAGTACTTC. Its protein is CSGGRGSYEQYF.

The gene calls are TRBV7-2 and TRBJ2-7; D might be TRBD1 (5 bases). Germline assignment: CDR1 SGHTA and CDR2 FQGNSA. Between the trimmed V and J ends, which lost 4 bases and 0 bases, there was a span of 10 bases. This CDR3 comprises 14 residues. The CDR3 sequence is CASSSTTVSYEQYV. CDR3 DNA: TGTGCCAGCAGCTCGACGACAGTCTCCTACGAGCAGTACGTC.

This clone was counted at least ten times. CDR3 nucleotide sequence: TGTGCCTGGAGTCCGGAGTACAATGAGCAGTTCTTC. It translates to CAWSPEYNEQFF. The genes are TRBV30 and TRBJ2-1; D is undetermined. Germline V gene sequence: CDR1 GTSNPN, CDR2 SVGIG (reference sequence). This CDR3 region has 12 residues. Deletions cut 2 bases from V and 4 bases from J, with 6 bases between.

The chain is built from TRBV4-1 and TRBJ2-5; possibly TRBD1 for D (6 bases). Trimming left V 0 bases short and J 8 bases short, with 13 bases between. This CDR3 has 14 residues. Germline CDR1 MGHRA, CDR2 YSYEKL. This CDR3 reads CASSQDETGRTQYF. The DNA for the CDR3 is TGCGCCAGCAGCCAAGATGAGACAGGTCGCACCCAGTACTTC.

This clone came up a few times. The chain uses TRBV7-2 and TRBJ2-1, with D possibly matching TRBD2 (5 bases). Trimming pared 3 bases from V and 9 bases from J, leaving 15 bases between. The CDR3 runs to 14 residues. Germline values: CDR1 SGHTA, CDR2 FQGNSA. The CDR3 reads CASSFGLVRGEQFF. The DNA for the CDR3 is TGTGCCAGCAGCTTTGGTCTAGTCCGGGGTGAGCAGTTCTTC.

Many counts were recorded for this clone. The rearrangement joins TRBV2 to TRBJ1-6; no firm D call. Trimming removed 2 bases at V and 16 bases at J, with 6 bases between. Germline V lookup: CDR1 SNHLY, CDR2 FYNNEI. The CDR3 sequence is 10 residues long. The DNA for the CDR3 is TGTGCCAGCAGTGAAAGTATACTCCACTTT. This gives the protein CASSESILHF.

V gene TRBV29-1 combines with J gene TRBJ1-6; 7 nucleotides agree with TRBD1. V shed 4 bases, J shed 10 bases, and the junction held 7 bases outside the gene matches. The germline V gene encodes CDR1 SQVTM and CDR2 ANQGSEA. The CDR3 has 13 residues. CDR3 in amino acids: CSVGGGADSPLHF. CDR3 DNA sequence: TGCAGCGTTGGAGGGGGCGCAGACTCACCCCTCCACTTT. The entire variable domain, with the rest obtained from reference TRBV29-1 and TRBJ1-6, is as follows: SAVISQKPSRDICQRGTSLTIQCQVDSQVTMMFWYRQQPGQSLTLIATANQGSEATYESGFVIDKFPISRPNLTFSTLTVSNMSPEDSSIYLCSVGGGADSPLHFGNGTRLTVT.

The CDR3 loop reads CASKFSDEQFF. The CDR3, as DNA: TGTGCCAGTAAATTTTCCGATGAGCAGTTCTTC. The chain couples TRBV19 to TRBJ2-1; no definite D call. V was pared by 7 bases and J by 8 bases, with 9 bases between. The V gene's germline CDR1 is LNHDA and CDR2 SQIVND (reference sequence). The CDR3 consists of 11 residues.

The J gene is TRBJ2-1, the V gene TRBV10-3; D ambiguous. Trimming took 6 bases from V and 6 from J, leaving 12 bases between them. Per germline, CDR1 ENHRY and CDR2 SYGVKD. This CDR3 contains 13 residues. The CDR3 sequence: CAIRVGQINEQFF. The CDR3 bases are TGTGCCATCAGGGTCGGTCAGATCAATGAGCAGTTCTTC.

This clone was seen many times. V and J are TRBV29-1 and TRBJ2-1, with no clear D. In germline, CDR1 is SQVTM, CDR2 ANQGSEA. V was shortened by 5 bases and J by 5 bases, with 16 bases between the two germline ends. This CDR3 contains 14 residues. The CDR3 here is CSVSTSRRNNEQFF. The CDR3 region has the DNA TGCAGCGTTTCAACGTCGCGACGTAACAATGAGCAGTTCTTC.